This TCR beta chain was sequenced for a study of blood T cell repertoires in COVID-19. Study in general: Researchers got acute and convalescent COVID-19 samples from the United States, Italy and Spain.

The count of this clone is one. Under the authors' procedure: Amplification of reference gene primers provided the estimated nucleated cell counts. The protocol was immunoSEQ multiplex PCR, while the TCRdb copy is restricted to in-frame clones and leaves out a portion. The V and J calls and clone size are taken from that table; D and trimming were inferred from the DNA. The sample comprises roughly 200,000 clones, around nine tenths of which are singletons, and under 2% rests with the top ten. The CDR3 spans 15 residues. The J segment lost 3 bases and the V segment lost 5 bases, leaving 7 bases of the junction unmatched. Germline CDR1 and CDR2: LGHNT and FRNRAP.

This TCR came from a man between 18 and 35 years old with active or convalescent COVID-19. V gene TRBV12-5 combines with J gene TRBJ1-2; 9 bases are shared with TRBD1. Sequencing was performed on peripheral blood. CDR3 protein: CASGPRGTGYYGYTF. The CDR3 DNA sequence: TGTGCTAGTGGTCCCCGCGGGACAGGGTACTATGGCTACACCTTC. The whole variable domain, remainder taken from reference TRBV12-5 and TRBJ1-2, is DARVTQTPRHKVTEMGQEVTMRCQPILGHNTVFWYRQTMMQGLELLAYFRNRAPLDDSGMPKDRFSAEMPDATLATLKIQPSEPRDSAVYFCASGPRGTGYYGYTFGSGTRLTVV.